This T cell receptor (beta chain) is from a study of T cell clonality in common variable immunodeficiency. The CDR3 length is 14 residues. V was cut by 3 bases and J by 0 bases, with 9 bases left in between. Germline loops: CDR1 SEHNR, CDR2 FQNEAQ (reference sequence). Sequencing used immunoSEQ multiplex PCR; TCRdb keeps in-frame clones, though not all of them. The data show 35,000 to 50,000 clones, with none appearing a single time. This clone came up many times. The CDR3 end falls 3 residues outside the read, so it is completed with the germline J gene. This receptor was obtained from a person aged 18 to 75 in good health. This sequence joins TRBV7-9 and TRBJ2-7; D is possibly TRBD1 (5 bases). Sequencing was done on a sample of peripheral blood mononuclear cells. The CDR3 sequence is CASSLQGSSYEQYF. Partial CDR3 DNA: TGTGCCAGCAGCTTGCAGGGAAGCTCCTACGAG.